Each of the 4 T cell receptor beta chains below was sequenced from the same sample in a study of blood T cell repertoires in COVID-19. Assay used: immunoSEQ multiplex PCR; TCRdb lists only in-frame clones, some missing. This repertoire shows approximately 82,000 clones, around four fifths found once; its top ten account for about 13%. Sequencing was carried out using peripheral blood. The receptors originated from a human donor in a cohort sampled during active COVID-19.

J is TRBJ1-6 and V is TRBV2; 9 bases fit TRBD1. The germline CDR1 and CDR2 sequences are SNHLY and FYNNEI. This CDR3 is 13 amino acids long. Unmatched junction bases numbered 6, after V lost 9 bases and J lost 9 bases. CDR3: CASNRGLGSPLHF. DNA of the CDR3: TGTGCCAGTAACAGGGGGCTGGGTTCACCCCTCCACTTT.

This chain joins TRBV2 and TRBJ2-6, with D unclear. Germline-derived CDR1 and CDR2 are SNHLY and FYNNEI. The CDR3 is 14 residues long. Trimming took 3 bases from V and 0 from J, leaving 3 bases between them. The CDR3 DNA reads TGTGCCAGCAGTGATCGCTCTGGGGCCAACGTCCTGACTTTC. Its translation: CASSDRSGANVLTF.

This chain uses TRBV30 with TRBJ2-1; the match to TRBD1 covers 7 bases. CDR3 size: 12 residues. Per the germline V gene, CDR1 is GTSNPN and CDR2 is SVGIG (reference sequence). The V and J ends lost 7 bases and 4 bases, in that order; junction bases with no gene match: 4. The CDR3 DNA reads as TGTGCCTTGGACAGGTCGTACAATGAGCAGTTCTTC. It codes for CALDRSYNEQFF.

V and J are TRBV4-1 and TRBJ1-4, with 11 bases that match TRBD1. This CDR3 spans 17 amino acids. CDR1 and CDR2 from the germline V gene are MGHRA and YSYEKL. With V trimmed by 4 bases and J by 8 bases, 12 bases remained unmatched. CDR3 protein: CASSLTPPGQGEEKLFF. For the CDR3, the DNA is TGCGCCAGCAGCCTCACTCCACCGGGACAGGGGGAAGAAAAACTGTTTTTT.